A single sample is the source of the 14 T cell receptor beta chains below, sequenced in a study of CD8+ T cells in alopecia areata. Extraction of RNA preceded its reverse transcription into cDNA, which served as the sequencing template. The repertoire was sequenced with immunoSEQ multiplex PCR; TCRdb's copy has only in-frame clones and lacks some. The data hold 200,000 to 250,000 clones, with around 62% observed a single time. The sequencing used CD4+ T cells sorted from blood, collected at week 0. Source of these receptors: a human donor with alopecia areata.

This clone was picked up a small number of times. V and J are TRBV5-4 and TRBJ1-5; D possibly corresponds to TRBD1 (5 bases). Germline V CDR1 and CDR2: SGHNT, YYREEE (reference sequence). The CDR3 extends over 13 amino acids. V was cut by 0 bases and J by 5 bases, with 6 bases left in between. CDR3 nucleotides: TGTGCCAGCAGCTTGGGGGGCGATCAGCCCCAGCATTTT. Protein: CASSLGGDQPQHF.

This chain links TRBV29-1 with TRBJ1-6; 7 nucleotides line up with TRBD1. CDR1 is SQVTM, CDR2 ANQGSEA, per germline. J lost 7 bases, V lost 5 bases, and 5 bases had no gene match. The CDR3 spans 13 residues. The CDR3 reads CSVRQGQNSPLHF. The DNA for the CDR3 is TGCAGCGTTCGACAGGGACAGAATTCACCCCTCCACTTT.

The chain is built from TRBV19 and TRBJ1-2; 8 bases are shared with TRBD1. CDR3 size: 15 residues. The V and J ends lost 4 bases and 2 bases, in that order; junction bases with no gene match: 6. CDR1 is LNHDA and CDR2 is SQIVND in the germline V gene (reference sequence). Here the CDR3 DNA reads TGTGCCAGTAGTAATGGGGACAGGCCAAACTATGGCTACACCTTC. Translating gives CASSNGDRPNYGYTF.

The V and J genes are TRBV25-1 and TRBJ1-1; 7 bases match TRBD1. The length of the CDR3 is 14 residues. Losses at the gene ends were 4 bases for V and 3 bases for J; bases not matched to a gene: 5. Germline V CDR1 and CDR2: MGHDK, SYGVNS. The CDR3 here is CASSALDRDTEAFF. The CDR3 DNA follows: TGTGCCAGCAGTGCCCTTGACAGGGACACTGAAGCTTTCTTT.

The CDR3 DNA reads TGCAGTGCCCGGGACGGGCGTGAAGCTTTCTTT. Translation: CSARDGREAFF. This rearrangement joins TRBV20-1 to TRBJ1-1, with D tentatively TRBD1 (5 bases). The CDR3 is made up of 11 amino acids. V was shortened by 6 bases and J by 7 bases, with 12 bases between the two germline ends. The germline V gene encodes CDR1 DFQATT and CDR2 SNEGSKA (reference sequence).

This sequence joins TRBV4-1 and TRBJ2-7; TRBD2 might be the D (6 bases). The CDR3 spans 17 residues. Germline V lookup: CDR1 MGHRA, CDR2 YSYEKL. Trimming stripped 2 bases from V and 3 bases from J, with 20 bases between. DNA for the CDR3: TGCGCCAGCAGCCAATTCCCCCGAGGGAGGCGCGTCTACGAGCAGTACTTC. Protein sequence: CASSQFPRGRRVYEQYF.

The V call is TRBV9, the J call TRBJ1-2; possible D gene TRBD1, 6 bases. The germline gives CDR1 SGDLS, CDR2 YYNGEE. The ends were cut back, 4 bases at V and 3 bases at J, with 13 bases in the middle. CDR3 length equals 14 residues. The CDR3 loop is CASSPRQVDYGYTF. CDR3 bases: TGTGCCAGCAGCCCAAGACAGGTCGACTATGGCTACACCTTC.

This chain connects TRBV5-1 to TRBJ2-2, with no clear D. The CDR3 is 16 amino acids. V dropped 4 bases and J dropped 0 bases, with 13 bases sitting between them. Germline V gene lookup returns CDR1 SGHRS and CDR2 YFSETQ. CDR3 sequence: CASSPIVQSNTGELFF. The DNA of the CDR3 is TGCGCCAGCAGCCCGATTGTGCAGTCGAACACCGGGGAGCTGTTTTTT.

This chain links TRBV6-5 with TRBJ2-1; maybe TRBD1 (6 bases). The germline V gene encodes CDR1 MNHEY and CDR2 SVGAGI. This CDR3 contains 12 residues. Trimming took off 2 bases at V and 12 bases at J, with 11 bases between the two ends. In DNA, the CDR3 is TGTGCCAGCAGTTACGATCAGGGGCGGCAGTTCTTC. It is translated as CASSYDQGRQFF.

The chain has TRBV30 and TRBJ1-5; possibly TRBD1 for D (5 bases). Trimming pared 3 bases from V and 0 bases from J, leaving 9 bases between. Germline V gene lookup returns CDR1 GTSNPN and CDR2 SVGIG (reference sequence). The CDR3 loop spans 14 amino acids. The CDR3 reads CAWSTGYSNQPQHF. The CDR3 bases are TGTGCCTGGAGCACAGGTTATAGCAATCAGCCCCAGCATTTT.

The chain joins TRBV13 to TRBJ2-3, with no clear D. CDR1 and CDR2 (germline): PRHDT, FYEKMQ (reference sequence). V was clipped by 0 bases and J by 5 bases, with 15 bases between them. The CDR3 totals 16 residues. CDR3 sequence reads: CASSLGVLYVGDTQYF. CDR3 coding DNA: TGTGCCAGCAGCTTAGGGGTATTATACGTGGGAGATACGCAGTATTTT.

The rearrangement uses TRBV7-9 and TRBJ1-2; a possible D gene is TRBD1 (5 bases). The germline V and J ends were trimmed by 5 bases and 2 bases, with 9 bases remaining between them. The CDR3 contains 13 residues. Looked up from germline, CDR1 is SEHNR and CDR2 is FQNEAQ (reference sequence). CDR3 sequence reads: CASSRQTNYGYTF. The CDR3 DNA reads TGTGCCAGCAGCCGACAGACCAACTATGGCTACACCTTC.

The chain is built from TRBV18 and TRBJ2-5; the match to TRBD2 covers 9 bases. Germline CDR1 is KGHSH and CDR2 is LQKENI. There are 15 residues in the CDR3. The trim removed 3 bases at V and 3 bases at J, leaving 5 bases unmatched. CDR3 DNA: TGTGCCAGCTCACCTGGAAGCGGGAGGAAAGAGACCCAGTACTTC. Amino acids: CASSPGSGRKETQYF.

V gene TRBV4-1 combines with J gene TRBJ2-7; no firm D call. The germline V and J ends were trimmed by 0 bases and 7 bases, with 10 bases remaining between them. Germline CDR1 MGHRA, CDR2 YSYEKL. This CDR3 region has 13 residues. CDR3 bases: TGCGCCAGCAGCCAAGATTCGTTCGGAGAGCAGTACTTC. This sequence encodes CASSQDSFGEQYF.